One sample yielded the 29 T cell receptor beta chains listed below, sequenced in a study of cytomegalovirus exposure and HLA in healthy donors (dated by TCRdb to about 2017). Libraries were built with the immunoSEQ multiplex PCR assay. A mixture of 60 forward primers for TCR Vbeta segments and 13 reverse primers for TCR Jbeta segments was used in the multiplex PCR. Drawn from immuneACCESS, this table holds only the in-frame rearrangements with V and J called that TCRdb kept. Clones are partly lost; checked studies trace under half to an unresolved V gene and leave the rest unexplained. The sample includes 130,000 to 150,000 clones, with around three quarters observed a single time. The top ten hold around 13% of the sample. Sequenced input: PBMCs. The receptors originated from a man between 35 and 55 years old in good health and CMV-seropositive.

The chain uses TRBV10-1 and TRBJ1-1, with TRBD1 identical over 10 bases. CDR1 and CDR2 from the germline V gene are WNHNN and SYGVQD (reference sequence). V gave up 10 bases and J gave up 2 bases; unmatched junction bases: 10. The CDR3 length is 15 residues. CDR3 in amino acids: CANDVTGGNNTEAFF. The DNA of the CDR3 is TGCGCCAACGATGTGACAGGGGGCAATAACACTGAAGCTTTCTTT.

The chain has TRBV25-1 and TRBJ1-5, with 7 bases aligning to TRBD1. Germline values: CDR1 MGHDK, CDR2 SYGVNS. CDR3 size: 13 residues. The junction had 5 bases not matched to a gene; V was cut back by 9 bases and J by 3 bases. The CDR3 DNA reads as TGTGCCAGTTCACAGGGGAACAATCAGCCCCAGCATTTT. Translation: CASSQGNNQPQHF. The full variable domain, completed using reference TRBV25-1 and TRBJ1-5, is EADIYQTPRYLVIGTGKKITLECSQTMGHDKMYWYQQDPGMELHLIHYSYGVNSTEKGDLSSESTVSRIRTEHFPLTLESARPSHTSQYLCASSQGNNQPQHFGDGTRLSIL.

The chain recombines TRBV5-5 with TRBJ2-2, with D perhaps matching TRBD2 (7 bases). Germline CDR1 is SGHKS and CDR2 is YYEKEE (reference sequence). This CDR3 region has 15 residues. Trimming took off 2 bases at V and 6 bases at J, with 14 bases between the two ends. The CDR3 reads CASSLLGGAPGELFF. DNA for the CDR3: TGTGCCAGCAGCTTATTAGGGGGGGCACCCGGGGAGCTGTTTTTT.

The V call is TRBV5-4, the J call TRBJ2-3; tentative D call: TRBD1 (5 bases). From germline, CDR1 is SGHNT and CDR2 YYREEE (reference sequence). Deletions cut 3 bases from V and 0 bases from J, with 14 bases between. The CDR3 loop spans 16 amino acids. The CDR3 region is CASSSPGQGSTDTQYF. CDR3 coding DNA: TGTGCCAGCAGCTCCCCAGGGCAGGGAAGCACAGATACGCAGTATTTT.

V usage is TRBV5-1 and J usage is TRBJ2-3; 10 nucleotides line up with TRBD2. The CDR3 runs to 15 residues. The germline V gene encodes CDR1 SGHRS and CDR2 YFSETQ. The ends lost 1 base at V and 6 bases at J; junction bases unmatched: 5. CDR3 amino acids: CASSLTSGIADTQYF. For the CDR3, the DNA is TGCGCCAGCAGCTTGACTAGCGGGATTGCGGATACGCAGTATTTT.

The CDR3 protein is CASSPSSSQGTQYF. Here the CDR3 DNA reads TGTGCCAGCTCACCGTCCAGCTCCCAGGGTACGCAGTATTTT. The chain combines TRBV18 with TRBJ2-3; D is perhaps TRBD1 (5 bases). Germline V gives CDR1 KGHSH, CDR2 LQKENI. The CDR3 sequence is 14 residues long. V was clipped by 3 bases and J by 8 bases, with 15 bases between them.

This chain connects TRBV10-2 to TRBJ1-2; TRBD1 aligns across 8 bases. In germline, CDR1 is WSHSY, CDR2 SAAADI. The CDR3 is 13 amino acids. After removal of 8 bases from V and 4 bases from J, the junction contained 6 bases not matched to a gene. In DNA, the CDR3 is TGCGCCAGCGTTAAGGACAGGGTCTATGGCTACACCTTC. It codes for CASVKDRVYGYTF.

This chain uses TRBV5-4 with TRBJ2-1, with D unresolved. Germline assignment: CDR1 SGHNT and CDR2 YYREEE (reference sequence). The ends were cut back, 2 bases at V and 10 bases at J, with 7 bases in the middle. The CDR3 is made up of 11 amino acids. CDR3 nucleotide sequence: TGTGCCAGCAGCTTCCTAGAAGAGCAGTTCTTC. Its translation is CASSFLEEQFF.

J is TRBJ2-1 and V is TRBV28; 7 bases are a match to TRBD2. V gave up 5 bases and J gave up 0 bases; unmatched junction bases: 4. This CDR3 contains 15 residues. Per germline, CDR1 MDHEN and CDR2 SYDVKM. CDR3 in DNA: TGTGCCAGCAGTCTAGCGGCCTTCTCCTACAATGAGCAGTTCTTC. It codes for CASSLAAFSYNEQFF.

CDR3 nucleotide sequence: TGTGCCAGCTATGACAGGCCGCATGGCTACACCTTC. It specifies CASYDRPHGYTF. The J gene is TRBJ1-2, the V gene TRBV7-9; maybe TRBD1 (6 bases). This CDR3 has 12 amino acids. Germline loops: CDR1 SEHNR, CDR2 FQNEAQ (reference sequence). The ends were cut back, 8 bases at V and 6 bases at J, with 13 bases in the middle.

This chain connects TRBV5-1 to TRBJ2-1, with 8 bases identical to TRBD2. The junction had 13 bases not matched to a gene; V was cut back by 4 bases and J by 7 bases. Germline CDR1 and CDR2: SGHRS and YFSETQ. This CDR3 region has 16 residues. CDR3 sequence: CASSPAGGGFTNEQFF. In nucleotides, the CDR3 is TGCGCCAGCAGCCCTGCCGGGGGGGGCTTTACTAATGAGCAGTTCTTC.

The rearrangement uses TRBV9 and TRBJ1-6; D gene ambiguous. The CDR3 covers 13 residues. The germline V and J ends were trimmed by 7 bases and 6 bases, with 11 bases remaining between them. Germline values: CDR1 SGDLS, CDR2 YYNGEE. As DNA, the CDR3 is TGTGCCAGCGGGGAGGAAATTAATTCACCCCTCCACTTT. Translating it yields CASGEEINSPLHF.

This chain connects TRBV5-1 to TRBJ2-3, with 11 positions matching TRBD1. The CDR3 is made up of 15 amino acids. The V and J ends lost 3 bases and 6 bases, in that order; junction bases with no gene match: 6. Germline CDR1 reads SGHRS; CDR2 reads YFSETQ. The CDR3 sequence: CASSSGQGAPDTQYF. The CDR3 DNA reads as TGCGCCAGCAGCTCAGGACAGGGGGCGCCGGATACGCAGTATTTT.

V usage is TRBV7-4 and J usage is TRBJ2-7; weak D call: TRBD2 (7 bases). Germline values: CDR1 SGHVT, CDR2 SQSDAQ. This CDR3 comprises 16 residues. Trimming shortened V by 5 bases and J by 3 bases, and 20 bases separated the two germline ends. As DNA, the CDR3 is TGTGCCAGCAGCCCCACCTGGGGGGCGGGGGTCTACGAGCAGTACTTC. It specifies CASSPTWGAGVYEQYF.

This clone was picked up a small number of times. The genes are TRBV21-1 and TRBJ1-1. TRBV21-1 is recorded as a pseudogene. The CDR3 contains 14 residues. CDR3 sequence (DNA): TGTGCCAGCAGCATTCAAGGGAGAAACACTGAAGCTTTCTTT. It encodes CASSIQGRNTEAFF.

The chain combines TRBV6-1 with TRBJ2-2; tentative D call: TRBD1 (6 bases). This CDR3 is built from 13 residues. Between the trimmed V and J ends, which lost 4 bases and 4 bases, there was a span of 7 bases. The germline gives CDR1 MNHNS, CDR2 SASEGT. The CDR3 DNA follows: TGTGCCAGCAGTGTAGGGGGCACCGGGGAGCTGTTTTTT. Translated: CASSVGGTGELFF.

The chain carries TRBV6-1 and TRBJ2-5, with D possibly being TRBD2 (5 bases). Trimming took off 0 bases at V and 13 bases at J, with 15 bases between the two ends. This CDR3 comprises 13 residues. Germline V gene sequence: CDR1 MNHNS, CDR2 SASEGT. CDR3 residues: CASSEALLEGAYF. The CDR3 DNA reads as TGTGCCAGCAGTGAAGCGCTTCTCGAGGGCGCGTACTTC.

This sequence joins TRBV5-6 and TRBJ2-1; no reliable D call. Germline CDR1 is SGHDT and CDR2 is YYEEEE. The CDR3 is made up of 13 amino acids. V lost 0 bases to trimming and J lost 6 bases, with 7 bases between them. The CDR3 here is CASSLGVANEQFF. CDR3 nucleotides: TGTGCCAGCAGCTTGGGTGTGGCCAATGAGCAGTTCTTC.

This chain connects TRBV19 to TRBJ1-3; TRBD1 agrees at 7 bases. J lost 0 bases, V lost 10 bases, and 6 bases had no gene match. The CDR3 sequence is 14 residues long. CDR1 is LNHDA, CDR2 SQIVND, per germline (reference sequence). In DNA, the CDR3 is TGTGCCACTGGACAGGCCGGCTCTGGAAACACCATATATTTT. Encoded protein: CATGQAGSGNTIYF.

This chain joins TRBV7-6 and TRBJ1-5; D gene unclear. CDR1 and CDR2 from the germline V gene are SGHVS and FNYEAQ. This CDR3 comprises 13 residues. Trimming pared 1 base from V and 5 bases from J, leaving 6 bases between. Written as DNA, the CDR3 is TGTGCCAGCAGCTTAGGGGGAGATCAGCCCCAGCATTTT. Protein sequence: CASSLGGDQPQHF.

This clone was picked up many times. The chain has TRBV7-2 and TRBJ2-7, with 8 bases aligning to TRBD1. The CDR3 has 15 residues. Trimming removed 2 bases from V and 4 bases from J; junction bases left unmatched: 7. CDR1 and CDR2 from the germline V gene are SGHTA and FQGNSA. CDR3 in amino acids: CASSLLGTGRYEQYF. CDR3 coding DNA: TGTGCCAGCAGCTTACTCGGGACAGGAAGGTACGAGCAGTACTTC.

V and J are TRBV7-9 and TRBJ1-3; 7 bases line up with TRBD1. Per the germline V gene, CDR1 is SEHNR and CDR2 is FQNEAQ (reference sequence). J gave up 3 bases and V 5 bases, and 7 bases lay outside the gene matches. CDR3 length equals 15 residues. The CDR3 nucleotides are TGTGCCAGCAGCCCCCTTCGACAGGGTGGAAACACCATATATTTT. This gives the protein CASSPLRQGGNTIYF.

This chain connects TRBV2 to TRBJ2-7; the D gene is possibly TRBD2 (5 bases). The CDR3 runs to 12 residues. V was cut by 2 bases and J by 5 bases, with 7 bases left in between. Germline V CDR1 and CDR2: SNHLY, FYNNEI. The DNA for the CDR3 is TGTGCCAGCAGTGAAAACGGGAACGAGCAGTACTTC. This encodes CASSENGNEQYF.

V is TRBV28 and J is TRBJ2-5; TRBD1 matches at 9 bases. Germline V gene sequence: CDR1 MDHEN, CDR2 SYDVKM. J lost 4 bases, V lost 10 bases, and 7 bases had no gene match. The CDR3 runs to 13 residues. The CDR3: CATGTGSLETQYF. The CDR3 DNA reads as TGTGCCACCGGGACAGGGAGTCTAGAGACCCAGTACTTC.

This clone was observed a few times. This sequence joins TRBV7-9 and TRBJ2-6; 7 bases map to TRBD1. The CDR3 extends over 19 amino acids. The germline V gene encodes CDR1 SEHNR and CDR2 FQNEAQ (reference sequence). V lost 2 bases to trimming and J lost 0 bases; unmatched junction nucleotides: 10. DNA for the CDR3: TGTGCCAGCAGCTTATTTTTCGGGACAGACGACTCTGGGGCCAACGTCCTGACTTTC. Protein: CASSLFFGTDDSGANVLTF.

This chain links TRBV9 with TRBJ2-1, with TRBD2 matching 12 bases. CDR1 and CDR2 (germline): SGDLS, YYNGEE. CDR3 size: 15 residues. V dropped 4 bases and J dropped 9; count of bases not matched to a gene: 8. CDR3 sequence reads: CASSPRTSGVGEQFF. The CDR3 DNA follows: TGTGCCAGCAGCCCTCGGACTAGCGGGGTGGGTGAGCAGTTCTTC.

This rearrangement joins TRBV11-2 to TRBJ1-4, with D uncertain. V was clipped by 5 bases and J by 4 bases, with 11 bases between them. The germline V gene has CDR1 SGHAT and CDR2 FQNNGV. This CDR3 has 14 residues. The CDR3 DNA follows: TGTGCCAGCAGCCTCGGACTGAATAATGAAAAACTGTTTTTT. This encodes CASSLGLNNEKLFF.

The chain uses TRBV27 and TRBJ2-7; D unclear. Trimming removed 5 bases at V and 0 bases at J, with 20 bases between. Germline V CDR1 and CDR2: MNHEY, SMNVEV (reference sequence). This CDR3 is 17 amino acids long. CDR3 nucleotides: TGTGCCAGCAGTCCCCACTCCCCAGGCCTCAGCTCCTACGAGCAGTACTTC. Encoded protein: CASSPHSPGLSSYEQYF.

The CDR3 loop reads CASSSTGVETEAFF. The CDR3 DNA sequence: TGTGCCAGCAGCTCGACAGGGGTAGAAACTGAAGCTTTCTTT. The V and J genes are TRBV6-5 and TRBJ1-1; 8 bases align to TRBD1. Trimming at V came to 6 bases and at J to 5 bases, leaving 8 bases not matched to a gene. CDR1 MNHEY and CDR2 SVGAGI come from the germline V gene. The CDR3 totals 14 residues.